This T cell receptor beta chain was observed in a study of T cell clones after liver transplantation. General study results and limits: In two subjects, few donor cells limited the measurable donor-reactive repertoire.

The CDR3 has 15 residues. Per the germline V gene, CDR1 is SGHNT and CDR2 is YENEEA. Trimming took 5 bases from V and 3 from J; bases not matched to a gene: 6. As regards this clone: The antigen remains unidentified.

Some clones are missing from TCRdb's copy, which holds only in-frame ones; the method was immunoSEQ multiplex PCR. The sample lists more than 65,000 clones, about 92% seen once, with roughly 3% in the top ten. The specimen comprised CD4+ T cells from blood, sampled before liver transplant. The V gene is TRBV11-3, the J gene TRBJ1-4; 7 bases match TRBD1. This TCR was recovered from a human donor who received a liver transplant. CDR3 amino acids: CASSDRAKANEKLFF. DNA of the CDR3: TGTGCCAGCAGCGACAGGGCAAAAGCTAATGAAAAACTGTTTTTT.